This TCR beta chain is drawn from a study of cytomegalovirus exposure and HLA in healthy donors. As regards this clone: Its cognate antigen is unknown.

Healthy bone marrow donors supplied every sample. Study results and caveats: Association of 16,951 TCR beta sequences with HLA alleles was found at 0.05 false discovery rate in a later analysis. A later analysis reportedly found that, within productive TCRs, an Asian-associated ancestry cluster had fewer N-insertions than the mean observed across the roughly 730 donors.

This PCR relied on a set of 60 Vbeta primers and 13 Jbeta primers. TCRdb's copy holds only in-frame clones and misses some; the assay was immunoSEQ multiplex PCR. The table records roughly 120,000 clones, 75% to 90% of them present only once. The sequencing sample was made of PBMCs. The TCR was taken from a man aged 25-40 years in good health and CMV-seronegative.

CDR3 nucleotides: TGTGCCAGCTCACTTTCCGGGACAACAGACATCTACGAGCAGTACTTC. Residues: CASSLSGTTDIYEQYF. The V gene is TRBV18, the J gene TRBJ2-7; TRBD1 is a possible D gene (6 bases). The CDR3 runs to 16 residues. Trimming left V 4 bases short and J 3 bases short, with 19 bases between. The germline gives CDR1 KGHSH, CDR2 LQKENI.